This T cell receptor beta chain originates from a study of blood T cell repertoires in COVID-19. This clone occurred once. The CDR3 contains 15 residues. The V gene's germline CDR1 is SGHTA and CDR2 FQGNSA. V lost 5 bases, J lost 1 base, and 14 bases lay in between. Here immunoSEQ multiplex PCR was the method, and the copy in TCRdb shows in-frame clones only, minus some. The sample records about 200,000 clones, around 84% being singletons. The source of this sequence is a man in his 60s with acute or convalescent COVID-19. Sequenced input: peripheral blood. The chain couples TRBV7-2 to TRBJ1-2, with D maybe TRBD1 (5 bases). The CDR3 coding sequence is TGTGCCAGCAGCCGGGGGGGGATTGGTAACTATGGCTACACCTTC. As protein: CASSRGGIGNYGYTF.